Below, 15 T cell receptor beta chains from the same sample are listed, as sequenced in a study of T cells in Graves' hyperthyroidism and ophthalmopathy. Using RNA transcripts as the source, TCR beta CDR3 regions were amplified. Carried out on the TCR CDR3, a first-round RT-PCR used the HTBI primer set. TCRdb called the multiplex PCR reads again in MiXCR, with one record for every CDR3 protein. The sample has roughly 600,000 distinct CDR3 sequences, about 14% seen once. The sequenced sample was blood. The receptors stem from a woman aged 50 to 65 with Graves' ophthalmopathy.

The chain carries TRBV19 and TRBJ2-1; 10 positions match TRBD2. V trimming: 6 bases; J trimming: 0 bases; junction bases outside the gene matches: 5. The CDR3 loop spans 16 amino acids. CDR1 and CDR2 (germline): LNHDA, SQIVND (reference sequence). The CDR3 is CASRITSGISYNEQFF. The CDR3 coding sequence is TGTGCCAGTAGAATAACTAGCGGGATCTCCTACAATGAGCAGTTCTTC.

In its sample, this clonotype was seen a few times. The J gene is TRBJ1-2, the V gene TRBV12-3 or TRBV12-4, with 8 bases aligning to TRBD1. CDR3 length: 15 residues. J was trimmed by 5 bases and V by 2 bases; bases with no gene match: 7. The CDR3 spells CASSLLSGTGYGYTF. In nucleotides, the CDR3 is TGTGCCAGCAGTTTACTGTCCGGGACAGGTTATGGCTACACCTTC.

There are many counts of this clonotype. V and J are TRBV7-9 and TRBJ2-4; D may correspond to TRBD1 or TRBD2 (5 bases each). The CDR3 is made up of 15 amino acids. Germline loops: CDR1 SEHNR, CDR2 FQNEAQ (reference sequence). The V and J ends lost 5 bases and 4 bases respectively, with 15 bases between them. The CDR3 reads CASSKRGDQKNIQYF. CDR3 nucleotides: TGTGCCAGCAGCAAACGAGGGGATCAGAAAAACATTCAGTACTTC.

This clonotype has ten or more counts. The chain links TRBV20-1 to TRBJ1-5; unclear D gene. V gave up 0 bases and J gave up 4 bases, with 13 bases separating them. The CDR3 contains 15 residues. Germline V gene sequence: CDR1 DFQATT, CDR2 SNEGSKA (reference sequence). This chain's CDR3 is CSARDSGMGNQPQHF. For the CDR3, the DNA is TGCAGTGCTAGAGATTCCGGGATGGGAAATCAGCCCCAGCATTTT.

This clonotype was found many times. The chain couples TRBV7-2 to TRBJ1-1, with a weak D call TRBD1 (5 bases). The germline V gene encodes CDR1 SGHTA and CDR2 FQGNSA. Trimming removed 2 bases at V and 5 bases at J, with 12 bases between. This CDR3 spans 14 amino acids. CDR3 sequence: CASSLWWGETEAFF. CDR3 sequence (DNA): TGTGCCAGCAGCTTATGGTGGGGGGAGACTGAAGCTTTCTTT.

In this sample, this clonotype turned up many times. The V call is TRBV2, the J call TRBJ1-1; D is possibly TRBD1 (6 bases). The CDR3 runs 13 residues. The V end was cut by 7 bases, the J end by 1 base, with 10 bases between. The germline V gene has CDR1 SNHLY and CDR2 FYNNEI. The CDR3 DNA reads as TGTGCCAGCACCGTACAGGGGAACACTGAAGCTTTCTTT. This translates into CASTVQGNTEAFF.

This clonotype has a count of ten or more. J is TRBJ2-1 and V is TRBV7-8; no clear D gene. Trimming took 6 bases from V and 2 from J, leaving 8 bases between them. CDR1 and CDR2 from the germline V gene are SGHVS and FQNEAQ. This CDR3 has 13 residues. DNA for the CDR3: TGTGCCAGCAGAGCTTCCCCCTACAATGAGCAGTTCTTC. This codes for CASRASPYNEQFF.

V and J are TRBV5-1 and TRBJ1-5; 9 bases line up with TRBD1. V lost 2 bases to trimming and J lost 7 bases; unmatched junction nucleotides: 13. Germline CDR1 reads SGHRS; CDR2 reads YFSETQ. The CDR3 spans 17 residues. The CDR3 bases are TGCGCCAGCAGCTTTTTGGACAGGGGTTCTGGTTTACAGCCCCAGCATTTT. It translates to CASSFLDRGSGLQPQHF.

This clonotype was observed at least ten times. The chain employs TRBV20-1 and TRBJ2-5; D not certain. V was clipped by 4 bases and J by 9 bases, with 9 bases between them. CDR3 size: 10 residues. Germline loops: CDR1 DFQATT, CDR2 SNEGSKA (reference sequence). CDR3 amino acids: CSANRLAQYF. The DNA for the CDR3 is TGCAGTGCTAACCGTCTCGCCCAGTACTTC.

This clonotype has at least ten counts. This chain connects TRBV12-3 or TRBV12-4 to TRBJ1-5; D is undetermined. CDR3 length: 13 residues. Trimming stripped 10 bases from V and 2 bases from J, with 12 bases between. CDR3 residues: CATSPGGNQPQHF. For the CDR3, the DNA is TGTGCCACCTCGCCCGGGGGCAATCAGCCCCAGCATTTT.

This clonotype was counted at least ten times. CDR3 loop: CASSIQGSTEAFF. In nucleotides, the CDR3 is TGTGCCAGTAGTATCCAGGGGAGCACTGAAGCTTTCTTT. The chain couples TRBV19 to TRBJ1-1, with a possible D match to TRBD1 (6 bases). The V end lost 3 bases, the J end lost 4 bases, and 9 bases lay between the germline ends. The CDR3 extends over 13 amino acids. Germline loops: CDR1 LNHDA, CDR2 SQIVND (reference sequence).

This clonotype was observed many times. V is TRBV6-2 or TRBV6-3 and J is TRBJ2-1; no clear D. Per the germline V gene, CDR1 is MNHEY and CDR2 is SVGEGT. V dropped 6 bases and J dropped 0 bases, with 21 bases sitting between them. This CDR3 region has 18 residues. The CDR3 sequence is CASRPPGVGRSSYNEQFF. For the CDR3, the DNA is TGTGCCAGCAGACCTCCAGGAGTAGGACGGAGCTCCTACAATGAGCAGTTCTTC.

This clonotype was counted only a few times. The V and J genes are TRBV5-1 and TRBJ1-5; a weak D match, TRBD1 (5 bases). The CDR3 contains 15 residues. The V end was cut by 4 bases, the J end by 0 bases, with 11 bases between. Germline V gene sequence: CDR1 SGHRS, CDR2 YFSETQ. CDR3 loop: CASSTQGLSNQPQHF. The CDR3, as DNA: TGCGCCAGCAGCACTCAGGGTCTTAGCAATCAGCCCCAGCATTTT. Full variable domain (outside the CDR3, taken from reference TRBV5-1 and TRBJ1-5): KAGVTQTPRYLIKTRGQQVTLSCSPISGHRSVSWYQQTPGQGLQFLFEYFSETQRNKGNFPGRFSGRQFSNSRSEMNVSTLELGDSALYLCASSTQGLSNQPQHFGDGTRLSIL.

Points on this clonotype: This sequence may be a read error, since a much larger clone differs from it by one base. The chain links TRBV20-1 to TRBJ2-1; a weak D match, TRBD2 (6 bases). This CDR3 is built from 11 residues. Per germline, CDR1 DFQATT and CDR2 SNEGSKA (reference sequence). The V gene lost 5 bases and the J gene lost 7 bases, with 9 bases spanning the gap. CDR3 region: CSAGGLNEQFF. DNA of the CDR3: TGCAGTGCTGGAGGGCTAAATGAGCAGTTCTTC.

This clonotype was seen repeatedly, ten times or more. This sequence joins TRBV5-1 and TRBJ2-1; 8 nucleotides line up with TRBD2. The V gene end was trimmed by 4 bases and the J gene end by 10 bases; junction bases not matched to a gene: 13. This CDR3 comprises 15 residues. Germline V lookup: CDR1 SGHRS, CDR2 YFSETQ. CDR3 bases: TGCGCCAGCAGCACCGGGACTAGTATGGTCGAGGAGCAGTTCTTC. The encoded protein is CASSTGTSMVEEQFF.